These 28 T cell receptor beta chains were all obtained from the same sample, sequenced in a study of graft-versus-host responses after intestinal transplantation. Only in-frame clones appear in the TCRdb table, and some are missing; sequencing was by immunoSEQ multiplex PCR. The sample contains about 99,000 clones, roughly 92% of which appear only once. These receptors have no identified antigens. The material sequenced was unstimulated CD8+ T cells sorted from spleen or lymph node cells, taken before transplant. These receptors all stem from a human donor who was the organ donor for an intestinal transplant.

The chain joins TRBV7-8 to TRBJ2-1; 8 nucleotides line up with TRBD2. From germline, CDR1 is SGHVS and CDR2 FQNEAQ. V lost 3 bases, J lost 0 bases, and 1 base stayed unmatched. The CDR3 is 15 amino acids. The CDR3 spells CASSFSGSSYNEQFF. CDR3 bases: TGTGCCAGCAGCTTCAGCGGGAGCTCCTACAATGAGCAGTTCTTC.

V is TRBV2 and J is TRBJ2-7; 8 bases fit TRBD1. Germline assignment: CDR1 SNHLY and CDR2 FYNNEI. The V segment lost 6 bases and the J segment 6 bases; nucleotides outside the gene matches: 7. This CDR3 has 13 residues. CDR3 coding DNA: TGTGCCAGCAGCGCCCAGACAGGGGCCGAGCAGTACTTC. Protein product: CASSAQTGAEQYF.

The chain uses TRBV27 and TRBJ2-2; D is perhaps TRBD1 (6 bases). The CDR3 sequence is 15 residues long. In germline, CDR1 is MNHEY, CDR2 SMNVEV (reference sequence). Trimming removed 3 bases at V and 0 bases at J, with 8 bases between. CDR3 DNA sequence: TGTGCCAGCAGTTTTGGGACATCGAACACCGGGGAGCTGTTTTTT. Its protein is CASSFGTSNTGELFF.

The count of this clone is one. The chain links TRBV28 to TRBJ2-6, with 9 nucleotides matching TRBD1. The junction had 8 bases not matched to a gene; V was cut back by 6 bases and J by 2 bases. The V gene's germline CDR1 is MDHEN and CDR2 SYDVKM. The length of the CDR3 is 17 residues. CDR3 residues: CASRAGTGNPGANVLTF. The DNA for the CDR3 is TGTGCCAGCAGGGCCGGGACAGGGAACCCTGGGGCCAACGTCCTGACTTTC.

The rearrangement uses TRBV27 and TRBJ1-1, with 8 bases lining up with TRBD1. CDR1 and CDR2 (germline): MNHEY, SMNVEV (reference sequence). V shed 8 bases and J 5 bases; nucleotides not matched to a gene: 19. The CDR3 contains 17 residues. The CDR3 protein is CASGPDRERWKRTEAFF. The CDR3 region has the DNA TGTGCCAGCGGTCCGGACAGGGAGAGGTGGAAAAGGACTGAAGCTTTCTTT.

A note on this clone: In the same sample, other DNA sequences code for this CDR3. V usage is TRBV11-2 and J usage is TRBJ2-7; 9 nucleotides match TRBD2. This CDR3 is 19 amino acids long. Germline V CDR1 and CDR2: SGHAT, FQNNGV. V dropped 5 bases and J dropped 6; count of bases not matched to a gene: 23. As DNA, the CDR3 is TGTGCCAGCAGCCTAGTTTTGACCAGCGGGAGGCCCCAAGGGGGCGAGCAGTACTTC. Translating gives CASSLVLTSGRPQGGEQYF.

With regard to this clone: Within the sample, other DNA sequences also encode this same CDR3. This chain links TRBV19 with TRBJ1-2; D is undetermined. There are 14 residues in the CDR3. Between the trimmed V and J ends, which lost 9 bases and 4 bases, there was a span of 18 bases. The germline CDR1 and CDR2 sequences are LNHDA and SQIVND (reference sequence). The CDR3 here is CASATEPSGYGYTF. CDR3 in DNA: TGTGCCAGCGCGACCGAGCCCTCGGGCTATGGCTACACCTTC.

In its sample, this clone was seen a few times. The chain combines TRBV25-1 with TRBJ1-2; 9 bases line up with TRBD1. Germline values: CDR1 MGHDK, CDR2 SYGVNS. The CDR3 runs to 15 residues. V lost 1 base and J lost 4; bases outside the gene matches: 4. The CDR3 here is CASSEWGQGGYGYTF. The CDR3 region has the DNA TGTGCCAGCAGTGAATGGGGACAGGGTGGCTATGGCTACACCTTC.

The chain combines TRBV7-9 with TRBJ2-7; D ambiguous. From germline, CDR1 is SEHNR and CDR2 FQNEAQ (reference sequence). The CDR3 loop spans 14 amino acids. V was shortened by 1 base and J by 4 bases, with 11 bases between the two germline ends. The CDR3 protein is CASSLDGSRYEQYF. CDR3 in DNA: TGTGCCAGCAGCTTAGACGGTAGTCGGTACGAGCAGTACTTC.

The chain couples TRBV6-1 to TRBJ2-4; D is perhaps TRBD2 (5 bases). Trimming stripped 0 bases from V and 0 bases from J, with 9 bases between. Germline assignment: CDR1 MNHNS and CDR2 SASEGT. The CDR3 length is 16 residues. The CDR3 DNA follows: TGTGCCAGCAGTGAAGCAGCGGCCCTAGCCAAAAACATTCAGTACTTC. Translation gives CASSEAAALAKNIQYF.

The chain links TRBV15 to TRBJ2-7; D may be TRBD1 (7 bases). V shed 1 base and J shed 2 bases, with 12 bases lying between them. The CDR3 is 15 residues long. Germline V gives CDR1 LNHNV, CDR2 YYDKDF (reference sequence). The CDR3 is CATSRGAGGTYEQYF. CDR3 nucleotide sequence: TGTGCCACCAGCAGAGGGGCAGGGGGGACCTACGAGCAGTACTTC.

The chain has TRBV13 and TRBJ2-7; 9 bases are shared with TRBD2. V was pared by 5 bases and J by 3 bases, with 8 bases of the junction left unmatched. Germline lookup yields CDR1 PRHDT and CDR2 FYEKMQ (reference sequence). The CDR3 contains 15 residues. The CDR3 spells CASSLKTSGSYEQYF. As DNA, the CDR3 is TGTGCCAGCAGCCTAAAGACTAGCGGCAGCTACGAGCAGTACTTC.

The chain is built from TRBV5-1 and TRBJ2-2, with 7 bases identical to TRBD1. From germline, CDR1 is SGHRS and CDR2 YFSETQ. V shed 2 bases and J 5 bases; nucleotides not matched to a gene: 6. This CDR3 has 15 amino acids. CDR3 region: CASSFRDSLTGELFF. Here the CDR3 DNA reads TGCGCCAGCAGCTTCCGGGACAGCTTAACCGGGGAGCTGTTTTTT.

This chain joins TRBV6-1 and TRBJ2-7; no definite D call. Deletions cut 4 bases from V and 3 bases from J, with 10 bases between. In germline, CDR1 is MNHNS, CDR2 SASEGT. The CDR3 contains 13 residues. The CDR3 here is CASSVRRSYEQYF. The CDR3 region has the DNA TGTGCCAGCAGTGTACGTCGGAGCTACGAGCAGTACTTC.

The chain combines TRBV28 with TRBJ1-5; D ambiguous. Trimming pared 8 bases from V and 1 base from J, leaving 12 bases between. CDR1 MDHEN and CDR2 SYDVKM come from the germline V gene. The CDR3 runs 14 residues. The CDR3 bases are TGTGCCAGCGGGCCGTCGGGAAGCAATCAGCCCCAGCATTTT. It specifies CASGPSGSNQPQHF.

The V call is TRBV6-5, the J call TRBJ1-5; D gene ambiguous. Germline CDR1 MNHEY, CDR2 SVGAGI. CDR3 length equals 14 residues. V was shortened by 6 bases and J by 5 bases, with 14 bases between the two germline ends. The CDR3 is CASSPTPIYQPQHF. The CDR3 bases are TGTGCCAGCAGCCCGACACCGATCTATCAGCCCCAGCATTTT.

This clone was seen only once. The rearrangement joins TRBV25-1 to TRBJ2-1; D uncertain. The CDR3 runs 11 residues. Trimming took 6 bases from V and 6 from J, leaving 6 bases between them. The germline V gene encodes CDR1 MGHDK and CDR2 SYGVNS. CDR3 in DNA: TGTGCCAGCAGGGGCCTCAATGAGCAGTTCTTC. Translating it yields CASRGLNEQFF.

This clone was recorded a few times. The V gene is TRBV27, the J gene TRBJ2-2, with D hard to call. Trimming cost V 10 bases and J 0 bases, with 6 bases left between them. Germline values: CDR1 MNHEY, CDR2 SMNVEV (reference sequence). The CDR3 is made up of 12 amino acids. Written as DNA, the CDR3 is TGTGCCACTAACGCGAACACCGGGGAGCTGTTTTTT. Translated, it gives CATNANTGELFF.

This chain uses TRBV18 with TRBJ2-5; 8 positions agree with TRBD1. Germline V gives CDR1 KGHSH, CDR2 LQKENI. The CDR3 extends over 20 amino acids. V shed 0 bases and J 0 bases; nucleotides not matched to a gene: 15. The CDR3 reads CASSPPIGRLDRDHQETQYF. The DNA of the CDR3 is TGTGCCAGCTCACCACCGATTGGCCGGCTGGACAGGGACCACCAAGAGACCCAGTACTTC.

The V and J genes are TRBV19 and TRBJ1-1; no firm D call. CDR3 size: 14 residues. Germline lookup yields CDR1 LNHDA and CDR2 SQIVND (reference sequence). The germline V and J ends were trimmed by 5 bases and 1 base, with 11 bases remaining between them. The CDR3 sequence: CASSLNRRNTEAFF. Written as DNA, the CDR3 is TGTGCCAGTAGTTTGAATAGGAGGAACACTGAAGCTTTCTTT.

J is TRBJ2-1 and V is TRBV11-3, with D unclear. V was clipped by 3 bases and J by 5 bases, with 8 bases between them. Germline lookup yields CDR1 SGHNT and CDR2 YENEEA. The CDR3 has 13 amino acids. This CDR3 reads CASSLSINNEQFF. DNA for the CDR3: TGTGCCAGCAGCTTGTCCATCAACAATGAGCAGTTCTTC.

V gene TRBV14 combines with J gene TRBJ2-2; no definite D call. In germline, CDR1 is SGHDN, CDR2 FVKESK. Trimming cost V 1 base and J 1 base, with 13 bases left between them. The CDR3 runs 17 residues. CDR3 in amino acids: CASSQVYVTGNTGELFF. The DNA for the CDR3 is TGTGCCAGCAGCCAAGTGTACGTGACGGGGAACACCGGGGAGCTGTTTTTT.

V gene TRBV9 combines with J gene TRBJ1-2, with 8 bases lining up with TRBD1. V shed 3 bases, J shed 5 bases, and the junction held 6 bases outside the gene matches. The CDR3 loop spans 14 amino acids. Germline CDR1 SGDLS, CDR2 YYNGEE. CDR3 loop: CASSAGGGSYGYTF. The CDR3 region has the DNA TGTGCCAGCAGCGCAGGGGGCGGAAGTTATGGCTACACCTTC.

V and J are TRBV19 and TRBJ2-2, with D possibly TRBD1 on 5 matching bases. From germline, CDR1 is LNHDA and CDR2 SQIVND (reference sequence). This CDR3 has 16 amino acids. V lost 5 bases and J lost 10, with 23 bases in between. The CDR3: CASSPMGQPLYPELFF. The CDR3 DNA is TGTGCCAGTAGTCCTATGGGGCAGCCGTTGTACCCGGAGCTGTTTTTT.

V and J are TRBV6-1 and TRBJ2-7; TRBD2 matches at 8 bases. This CDR3 is 15 amino acids long. The germline gives CDR1 MNHNS, CDR2 SASEGT. The trim removed 5 bases at V and 2 bases at J, leaving 8 bases unmatched. This CDR3 reads CASSFRSGGTYEQYF. CDR3 DNA: TGTGCCAGCAGTTTCCGCAGCGGGGGCACCTACGAGCAGTACTTC.

The rearrangement uses TRBV11-2 and TRBJ1-2; 8 bases agree with TRBD1. Germline trimming cut 7 bases from V and 4 bases from J; bases unmatched to any gene: 14. Germline CDR1 is SGHAT and CDR2 is FQNNGV. This CDR3 contains 16 residues. Written as DNA, the CDR3 is TGTGCCAGCACCCCCTGGGGGGCAGGGGGCGGCTATGGCTACACCTTC. This gives the protein CASTPWGAGGGYGYTF.

This sequence joins TRBV4-1 and TRBJ2-1; TRBD2 is a possible D gene (6 bases). Germline CDR1 reads MGHRA; CDR2 reads YSYEKL. The CDR3 is 16 residues long. V shed 1 base and J shed 2 bases, with 12 bases lying between them. As DNA, the CDR3 is TGCGCCAGCAGCCAAGGGAGGGGATCTACCTACAATGAGCAGTTCTTC. Protein sequence: CASSQGRGSTYNEQFF.

The rearrangement links TRBV4-1 to TRBJ1-2; a possible D gene is TRBD1 (6 bases). Germline V gene data show CDR1 as MGHRA and CDR2 as YSYEKL. Trimming removed 1 base at V and 5 bases at J, with 11 bases between. This CDR3 is built from 14 residues. The CDR3 loop reads CASSQARGSYGYTF. CDR3 DNA sequence: TGCGCCAGCAGCCAAGCCAGGGGCTCGTATGGCTACACCTTC.